This entry features one TCR beta chain sequence. The data originate from a study of blood T cell repertoires in COVID-19. V lost 4 bases, J lost 2 bases, and 14 bases stayed unmatched. The CDR3 is 19 residues long. CDR1 is SGHDN and CDR2 is FVKESK in the germline V gene. Authors' methods: Scientists estimated how many nucleated cells there were by amplifying reference gene primers. Measured with immunoSEQ multiplex PCR; TCRdb has only the in-frame clones, and not every one. V and J calls and clone size are as listed in that table; D and trimming were resolved from the DNA. The data hold 200,000 or so clones, with around four fifths observed a single time.

The clonotype originates from a woman younger than 45 with acute or convalescent COVID-19. Sequences were obtained from peripheral blood. V usage is TRBV14 and J usage is TRBJ2-3; 11 nucleotides align to TRBD2. This chain's CDR3 is CASSPQMAPLAGVTDTQYF. Here the CDR3 DNA reads TGTGCCAGCAGCCCTCAAATGGCCCCACTAGCGGGGGTCACAGATACGCAGTATTTT. Complete variable domain (other parts from reference TRBV14 and TRBJ2-3): EAGVTQFPSHSVIEKGQTVTLRCDPISGHDNLYWYRRVMGKEIKFLLHFVKESKQDESGMPNNRFLAERTGGTYSTLKVQPAELEDSGVYFCASSPQMAPLAGVTDTQYFGPGTRLTVL.